This T cell receptor (beta chain) comes out of a study of blood T cell repertoires in COVID-19. Germline V lookup: CDR1 SNHLY, CDR2 FYNNEI. Trimming took off 9 bases at V and 3 bases at J, with 11 bases between the two ends. The CDR3 length is 12 residues. A few counts support this clone. The data were produced by immunoSEQ multiplex PCR, yet TCRdb's version contains in-frame clones alone and is incomplete. The sample lists about 180,000 clones, about 89% occurring once. Sequencing used peripheral blood. The receptor was derived from a man aged 40-55 years with active or convalescent COVID-19. The rearrangement uses TRBV2 and TRBJ1-2; D gene uncertain. The CDR3 loop is CASSNRDYGYTF. CDR3 bases: TGTGCCAGTAGTAATAGAGACTATGGCTACACCTTC.